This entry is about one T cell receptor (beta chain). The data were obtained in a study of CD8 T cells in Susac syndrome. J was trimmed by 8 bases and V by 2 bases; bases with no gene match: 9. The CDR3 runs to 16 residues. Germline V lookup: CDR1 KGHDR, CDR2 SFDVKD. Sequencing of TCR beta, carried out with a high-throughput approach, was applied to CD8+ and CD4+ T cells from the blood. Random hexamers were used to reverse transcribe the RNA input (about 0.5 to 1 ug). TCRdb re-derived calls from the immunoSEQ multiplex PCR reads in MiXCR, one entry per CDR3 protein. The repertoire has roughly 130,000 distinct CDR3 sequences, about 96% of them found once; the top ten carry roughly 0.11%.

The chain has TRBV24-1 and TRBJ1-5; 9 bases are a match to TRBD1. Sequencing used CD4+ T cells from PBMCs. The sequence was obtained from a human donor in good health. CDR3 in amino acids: CATSDSGTGRLEPQHF. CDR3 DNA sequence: TGTGCCACCAGTGATTCCGGGACAGGGAGATTGGAGCCCCAGCATTTT.